The clone carrying this T cell receptor (beta chain) turned up a few times. From the 5' RACE reads, TCRdb called clonotypes with MiXCR, one entry per CDR3 protein. The sample records about 350,000 distinct CDR3 sequences, approximately 14% being singletons. The sample comes from a study of T-cell memory formation after mild COVID-19. This CDR3 region has 17 residues. Looked up from germline, CDR1 is SGHAT and CDR2 is FQNNGV. The V gene end was trimmed by 5 bases and the J gene end by 0 bases; junction bases not matched to a gene: 8. The V and J genes are TRBV11-2 and TRBJ2-2; 8 positions agree with TRBD2. Sequenced input: PBMCs or a T cell subset sorted from them (not recorded which). The sequence was obtained from a young man who had mild COVID-19 (a few samples of this study predate the infection). Cell type and time point are not known. In DNA, the CDR3 is TGTGCCAGCAGCCCGGGGGACGGGGGGGCGAACACCGGGGAGCTGTTTTTT. It translates to CASSPGDGGANTGELFF. Filled out from reference TRBV11-2 and TRBJ2-2, the complete variable domain reads EAGVAQSPRYKIIEKRQSVAFWCNPISGHATLYWYQQILGQGPKLLIQFQNNGVVDDSQLPKDRFSAERLKGVDSTLKIQPAKLEDSAVYLCASSPGDGGANTGELFFGEGSRLTVL.